What follows are 18 T cell receptor beta chains derived from one specimen sequenced in a study of T-cell reconstitution after alpha-beta-depleted transplantation in children (dated by TCRdb to 2016 to 2017). Library prep was done by PCR. Data came from an Illumina HiSeq 2500. To normalize quantification of the TCRbeta repertoire, the TCR libraries were built with molecular barcoding that relied on unique molecular identifiers. TCRdb reran the public reads through fastp at Q25 and MiXCR, keeping productive beta chains. Entries are consolidated by CDR3 protein sequence, retaining the most common genes and DNA. The sample profile shows hundreds of thousands of distinct CDR3 sequences; approximately 16% of them were found once. The top ten clonotypes cover approximately 1% of the sample. The source material was PBMCs from the stem cell graft donor, sampled from the stem cell graft. These receptors originate from a human donor who donated a stem cell graft to a child with acute myeloid leukemia.

The J gene is TRBJ1-1, the V gene TRBV6-1; D gene unclear. Trimming shortened V by 7 bases and J by 4 bases, and 16 bases separated the two germline ends. Germline V gene lookup returns CDR1 MNHNS and CDR2 SASEGT. The CDR3 sequence is 14 residues long. CDR3 DNA sequence: TGTGCCAGCAATCGGCGGTCGCCGGGCACTGAAGCTTTCTTT. It codes for CASNRRSPGTEAFF.

This clonotype was observed many times. The chain is built from TRBV27 and TRBJ2-4, with 8 bases fitting TRBD2. Germline V gene sequence: CDR1 MNHEY, CDR2 SMNVEV (reference sequence). The length of the CDR3 is 13 residues. V was clipped by 4 bases and J by 4 bases; unmatched bases: 0. This CDR3 reads CASSSGGKNIQYF. The CDR3 DNA reads as TGTGCCAGCAGTTCGGGAGGGAAAAACATTCAGTACTTC.

This clonotype has at least ten counts. This chain joins TRBV6-6 and TRBJ2-1; TRBD1 matches 7 bases. With 5 bases clipped from V and 9 bases from J, the junction kept 7 bases outside the gene matches. Germline CDR1 and CDR2: MNHNY and SVGAGI (reference sequence). The CDR3 is made up of 13 amino acids. CDR3 residues: CASSKTGWGEQFF. The CDR3 DNA reads TGTGCCAGCAGTAAGACAGGGTGGGGTGAGCAGTTCTTC.

This rearrangement joins TRBV5-1 to TRBJ2-5; D is perhaps TRBD1 or TRBD2 (5 bases each). CDR1 is SGHRS, CDR2 YFSETQ, per germline. This CDR3 contains 13 residues. V gave up 3 bases and J gave up 9 bases, with 15 bases separating them. CDR3: CASSSQRRGAQYF. CDR3 sequence (DNA): TGCGCCAGCAGCTCACAGCGGCGAGGGGCCCAGTACTTC.

This CDR3 is CSVEQGVNEQFF. The CDR3 DNA reads TGCAGCGTTGAACAGGGAGTCAACGAGCAGTTCTTC. The J gene is TRBJ2-1, the V gene TRBV29-1; perhaps D is TRBD1 or TRBD2 (5 bases each). CDR1 SQVTM and CDR2 ANQGSEA come from the germline V gene. CDR3 size: 12 residues. Trimming shortened V by 2 bases and J by 10 bases, and 12 bases separated the two germline ends.

J is TRBJ2-7 and V is TRBV27; D perhaps matches TRBD1 (6 bases). This CDR3 comprises 13 residues. Deletions cut 5 bases from V and 4 bases from J, with 12 bases between. CDR1 is MNHEY, CDR2 SMNVEV, per germline (reference sequence). The CDR3 loop reads CASSGSGDYEQYF. CDR3 in DNA: TGTGCCAGCAGTGGCTCAGGGGATTACGAGCAGTACTTC.

With respect to this clonotype: A much larger clone differs by one base, so this may be a read error. The CDR3 region is CASSYYISGTNYNDQFF. CDR3 sequence (DNA): TGTGCCAGCAGTTATTATATATCGGGGACAAATTACAATGACCAGTTCTTC. The rearrangement uses TRBV6-5 and TRBJ2-1, with a tentative D call TRBD1 (6 bases). CDR1 MNHEY and CDR2 SVGAGI come from the germline V gene. The CDR3 is made up of 17 amino acids.

This clonotype was counted at least ten times. The gene calls are TRBV30 and TRBJ2-7; D is uncertain. Trimming shortened V by 1 base and J by 4 bases, and 8 bases separated the two germline ends. The CDR3 loop spans 12 amino acids. The germline V gene encodes CDR1 GTSNPN and CDR2 SVGIG (reference sequence). This CDR3 is CAWSETPYEQYF. The CDR3 DNA follows: TGTGCCTGGAGTGAAACACCGTACGAGCAGTACTTC.

This clonotype was detected ten times or more. This chain uses TRBV29-1 with TRBJ2-3; 7 nucleotides align to TRBD2. The V segment lost 4 bases and the J segment 3 bases; nucleotides outside the gene matches: 4. CDR1 SQVTM and CDR2 ANQGSEA come from the germline V gene. This CDR3 contains 13 residues. DNA of the CDR3: TGCAGCGTTGTAGGCGGGGGTACAGATACGCAGTATTTT. Its translation is CSVVGGGTDTQYF.

This clonotype was detected ten times or more. The chain is built from TRBV6-5 and TRBJ2-1, with D possibly matching TRBD2 (7 bases). The CDR3 runs 16 residues. Trimming left V 5 bases short and J 8 bases short, with 22 bases between. CDR1 is MNHEY and CDR2 is SVGAGI in the germline V gene. As DNA, the CDR3 is TGTGCCAGCAGTCACTGGGAGGGGGGCTTTGGGGATGAGCAGTTCTTC. Its protein is CASSHWEGGFGDEQFF.

The V and J genes are TRBV27 and TRBJ2-7; D is ambiguous. The CDR3 has 12 residues. The germline V gene encodes CDR1 MNHEY and CDR2 SMNVEV (reference sequence). The germline V and J ends were trimmed by 5 bases and 5 bases, with 10 bases remaining between them. The DNA for the CDR3 is TGTGCCAGCAGTAACGGCCAAGACGAGCAGTACTTC. The encoded protein is CASSNGQDEQYF.

In this sample, this clonotype turned up a few times. The gene calls are TRBV12-3 or TRBV12-4 and TRBJ2-6; no definite D call. Trimming took off 3 bases at V and 1 base at J, with 7 bases between the two ends. This CDR3 spans 15 amino acids. DNA of the CDR3: TGTGCCAGCAGTTTTTCTTCGTCTGGGGCCAACGTCCTGACTTTC. Protein: CASSFSSSGANVLTF.

J is TRBJ1-3 and V is TRBV28; no reliable D call. The V end lost 7 bases, the J end lost 3 bases, and 10 bases lay between the germline ends. Germline-derived CDR1 and CDR2 are MDHEN and SYDVKM. The CDR3 runs 13 residues. This CDR3 is CASTASDGNTIYF. The DNA for the CDR3 is TGTGCCAGCACCGCGAGTGATGGAAACACCATATATTTT.

The V gene is TRBV4-1, the J gene TRBJ2-3; the match to TRBD2 covers 9 bases. The CDR3 loop spans 17 amino acids. The trim removed 4 bases at V and 4 bases at J, leaving 12 bases unmatched. The germline CDR1 and CDR2 sequences are MGHRA and YSYEKL. The CDR3 DNA follows: TGCGCCAGCAGCCTAAGCCAGGGGGGCGGGGGGGCAGATACGCAGTATTTT. Residues: CASSLSQGGGGADTQYF.

This clonotype was picked up many times. This chain uses TRBV20-1 with TRBJ2-3, with a tentative D call TRBD1 (5 bases). This CDR3 has 14 amino acids. V was pared by 3 bases and J by 2 bases, with 12 bases between. Germline-derived CDR1 and CDR2 are DFQATT and SNEGSKA (reference sequence). CDR3 DNA: TGCAGTGCTAGTACAGGAACGATCACAGATACGCAGTATTTT. Its protein is CSASTGTITDTQYF.

This chain uses TRBV5-1 with TRBJ2-3; D perhaps matches TRBD2 (5 bases). The CDR3 consists of 16 residues. The ends were cut back, 6 bases at V and 3 bases at J, with 20 bases in the middle. CDR1 and CDR2 from the germline V gene are SGHRS and YFSETQ. The CDR3 DNA follows: TGCGCCAGCAACCAACCGGGCCCCTGGGAGACAGATACGCAGTATTTT. It codes for CASNQPGPWETDTQYF.

The J gene is TRBJ2-5, the V gene TRBV7-9, with TRBD2 matching over 7 bases. Germline assignment: CDR1 SEHNR and CDR2 FQNEAQ (reference sequence). The CDR3 covers 17 residues. After removal of 4 bases from V and 0 bases from J, the junction contained 11 bases not matched to a gene. Here the CDR3 reads CASSSGGAARYQETQYF. Written as DNA, the CDR3 is TGTGCCAGCAGCTCGGGAGGAGCAGCCCGGTACCAAGAGACCCAGTACTTC.

This chain uses TRBV11-2 with TRBJ2-1, with 11 bases fitting TRBD1. Germline V CDR1 and CDR2: SGHAT, FQNNGV. V lost 3 bases and J lost 7; bases outside the gene matches: 5. The CDR3 loop spans 15 amino acids. This CDR3 reads CASSLGQGVLNEQFF. The CDR3 DNA follows: TGTGCCAGCAGCTTGGGACAGGGGGTATTGAATGAGCAGTTCTTC.